The present T cell receptor beta chain was sequenced within a study of metastatic and nonmetastatic thyroid tumors (dated by TCRdb to the early 2020s). With respect to the entire study: Repertoires were compared across peripheral blood and tumor or nodule tissue samples from malignant and benign thyroid patients.

A remark on this clone: The antigen it binds to is not known. The record has no base qualities; no much larger clone is one base away.

Broader findings and caveats from the paper: In both blood and tumor samples, TCR beta diversity was reported to be significantly higher in malignant tumors than in benign nodules.

To prepare the library, PCR was applied. Sequenced on an Illumina HiSeq 4000. The TCR beta-chain CDR3 region of each patient was profiled by high-throughput sequencing. Under the source paper's analysis protocol: The researchers built a classifier to tell apart papillary thyroid cancer patients with distant metastasis, based on CDR3 differences among clinicopathological groups. Repertoire diversity was assessed with the Shannon index, and tumor-blood repertoire similarity with the Morisita-Horn index. TCRdb passed the public sequencing reads through fastp at Q25 and MiXCR, retaining productive beta sequences. None of the V and J calls come from the authors' own analysis; TCRdb made them. The sample has about 59,000 clones on record, more than 25% of them singletons. The top ten hold approximately 15% of the sample. Trimming costs V 7 bases and J 5 bases, and their ends lie 15 bases apart. The CDR3 spans 12 residues, from the cysteine through the phenylalanine. The CDR3 DNA has 36 bases and is translated from base 1. The CDR1 and CDR2 encoded by the germline V gene (reference sequence) are DFQATT and SNEGSKA.

None of the patients had been given any treatment before thyroid surgery. Using T-cell receptor beta sequencing, the study looked back at clinical samples from patients collected from the early 2010s to the late 2010s. This sequence was found in a female donor with papillary thyroid cancer or a benign thyroid nodule (not recorded which). Some clones in this sample may be carry-over from other donors' samples. The specimen sequenced was blood. The chain is encoded by TRBV20-1 joined to TRBJ2-7; TRBD1 might be the D gene, on 6 matching bases. The base sequence is TGCAGTGGAACTCAGGGGATCGACGAGCAGTACTTC. Its translation is CSGTQGIDEQYF.